The 5 T cell receptor beta chains listed next were all sequenced from one sample in a study of beta chain features in type 1 diabetes. Expressed TCRB transcripts were sequenced, since all the RNA that had been isolated was reverse transcribed. This table comes from immunoSEQ multiplex PCR, and its TCRdb copy is limited to in-frame clones, with some not included. Altogether approximately 140,000 clones are present, 6.9% being singletons, with the ten largest covering about 1.3%. Sequencing was performed on central memory CD4+ T cells from blood. The receptor source for this set is a woman in her 30s in good health.

The chain uses TRBV7-2 and TRBJ2-5; D is unclear. Trimming stripped 2 bases from V and 5 bases from J, with 9 bases between. Germline-derived CDR1 and CDR2 are SGHTA and FQGNSA. The CDR3 consists of 13 residues. CDR3 protein: CASSLYSQETQYF. CDR3 sequence (DNA): TGTGCCAGCAGCTTATATAGCCAGGAGACCCAGTACTTC. The full variable domain, with the rest looked up from reference TRBV7-2 and TRBJ2-5, is GAGVSQSPSNKVTEKGKDVELRCDPISGHTALYWYRQSLGQGLEFLIYFQGNSAPDKSGLPSDRFSAERTGGSVSTLTIQRTQQEDSAVYLCASSLYSQETQYFGPGTRLLVL.

This clone was counted only a few times. This sequence joins TRBV10-3 and TRBJ2-2; D is perhaps TRBD2 (6 bases). V was cut by 3 bases and J by 3 bases, with 8 bases left in between. CDR1 ENHRY and CDR2 SYGVKD come from the germline V gene. This CDR3 is 14 amino acids long. The CDR3 is CAISDGGDTGELFF. The CDR3 DNA reads as TGTGCCATCAGTGACGGGGGAGACACCGGGGAGCTGTTTTTT.

The V and J genes are TRBV27 and TRBJ2-1, with 12 nucleotides matching TRBD2. V was clipped by 3 bases and J by 0 bases; unmatched bases: 9. Germline loops: CDR1 MNHEY, CDR2 SMNVEV (reference sequence). The CDR3 covers 19 residues. The CDR3 nucleotides read TGTGCCAGCAGTTTTTCTGGACTAGCGGGGCCCAGCTCCTACAATGAGCAGTTCTTC. Translation gives CASSFSGLAGPSSYNEQFF.

This clone was found a few times. The chain uses TRBV7-9 and TRBJ2-1; 11 bases fit TRBD2. The CDR3 has 15 amino acids. Germline-derived CDR1 and CDR2 are SEHNR and FQNEAQ (reference sequence). The V gene end was trimmed by 5 bases and the J gene end by 4 bases; junction bases not matched to a gene: 4. CDR3 DNA sequence: TGTGCCAGCAGCGAGAGGACTAGCGGGTACAATGAGCAGTTCTTC. Translating gives CASSERTSGYNEQFF. The whole variable domain, filled in from reference TRBV7-9 and TRBJ2-1, reads DTGVSQNPRHKITKRGQNVTFRCDPISEHNRLYWYRQTLGQGPEFLTYFQNEAQLEKSRLLSDRFSAERPKGSFSTLEIQRTEQGDSAMYLCASSERTSGYNEQFFGPGTRLTVL.

The chain joins TRBV4-3 to TRBJ1-4; perhaps TRBD1 as D (6 bases). CDR1 is LGHNA, CDR2 YSLEER, per germline. The CDR3 length is 15 residues. The V gene lost 0 bases and the J gene lost 4 bases, with 9 bases spanning the gap. This CDR3 is CASSQEGGLNEKLFF. CDR3 DNA sequence: TGCGCCAGCAGCCAAGAGGGGGGGCTTAATGAAAAACTGTTTTTT.